This T cell receptor (beta chain) is from a study of post-analysis software for immune sequencing data. On this clonotype itself: What it recognizes is unknown.

Per germline, CDR1 DFQATT and CDR2 SNEGSKA (reference sequence). The CDR3 consists of 13 residues. Trimming took 3 bases from V and 0 from J, leaving 6 bases between them. Study results and caveats: Roughly five TRBV segments, including TRBV5-6, TRBV5-1 and TRBV20-1, were more frequent in patients than controls.

Built from TCR beta cDNA, the libraries had unique molecular identifiers in them. Each CDR3 protein is one row after TCRdb ran MiXCR on the PCR reads. The sample has 650,000 to 900,000 distinct CDR3 sequences, 46% seen once. This TCR derives from a girl between 5 and 17 years old with multiple sclerosis. The material sequenced was blood. The chain uses TRBV20-1 and TRBJ2-1, with D uncertain. The CDR3 DNA sequence: TGCAGTGCTAGTCTAGACTCCTACAATGAGCAGTTCTTC. It encodes CSASLDSYNEQFF.